This T cell receptor (beta chain) was identified in a study of CD8+ T cells in alopecia areata. Study in general: Each of the treated patients was given oral tofacitinib, 5 to 10 mg twice daily, for moderate-to-severe alopecia areata. The drug, tofacitinib, lasted 6 to 18 months, followed by 6 months off drug. Study-wide results and caveats: TCRs were shared less clearly across patients than in mice, possibly for HLA-related reasons. Higher clonality was seen in lesional scalp than in normal scalp, especially in alopecia totalis/universalis.

The authors extracted RNA and reverse transcribed it into cDNA as the sequencing template. Method: immunoSEQ multiplex PCR; TCRdb's copy keeps in-frame clones and lacks some. The profile shows some 150,000 clones, roughly three fifths of them singletons. A word on this clone: Antigen specificity is unknown.

The CDR3 totals 14 residues. V was trimmed by 4 bases and J by 2 bases, leaving 6 bases between them. Germline V gene sequence: CDR1 SGHTA, CDR2 FQGNSA. The material sequenced was CD4+ T cells sorted from blood, taken at week 0. The chain couples TRBV7-2 to TRBJ2-6, with D unresolved. This receptor was obtained from a human donor with alopecia areata. Here the CDR3 reads CASSSSTGANVLTF. CDR3 in DNA: TGTGCCAGCAGCTCCTCGACTGGGGCCAACGTCCTGACTTTC.